This T cell receptor (beta chain) appears in the sequencing data of a study of blood T cell repertoires in COVID-19. On the study more broadly: The United States, Italy and Spain were the sources of the acute and convalescent COVID-19 samples. T cells, B-cell-depleted T cells, or PBMCs supplied cDNA or gDNA.

Source study methods: By means of reference gene primer amplification, nucleated cell counts were estimated. Data came from immunoSEQ multiplex PCR; TCRdb stores just in-frame clones and leaves some out. V, J and clone size derive from that table, while D and trimming were established from the DNA sequence. This table holds about half a million clones, 70% to 90% found once. V dropped 3 bases and J dropped 2; count of bases not matched to a gene: 8. CDR1 is MDHEN, CDR2 SYDVKM, per germline. This CDR3 comprises 18 residues. This chain connects TRBV28 to TRBJ2-6, with 9 positions matching TRBD1. Sequenced: peripheral blood. This TCR came from a human donor in a cohort sampled during active COVID-19. The CDR3 region has the DNA TGTGCCAGCAGTTTTGGGACAGGGAAGAAGGCTGGGGCCAACGTCCTGACTTTC. Amino acids: CASSFGTGKKAGANVLTF.